This TCR beta chain was documented in a study of vaccination and CD4 T cells after COVID-19. Study information: The convalescents comprised six males and four females, two of them Hispanic. Stimuli were overlapping spike peptide pools of SARS-CoV-2 and three common cold coronaviruses (HCoV-NL63, HCoV-OC43, HCoV-229E).

This clonotype was found a few times. The antigen is unknown. Cultured CD4+ T cells had their DNA profiled by the Oncomine TCR Beta short-read assay. The genomic DNA was obtained from cultured CD4+ T cells by extraction with the QIAamp micro DNA kit. TCRdb ran MiXCR on the PCR reads and lists one entry per CDR3 protein. The table records roughly 18,000 distinct CDR3 sequences, about half of them present only once. V lost 9 bases, J lost 2 bases, and 17 bases lay in between. The CDR3 consists of 14 residues. The V gene's germline CDR1 is MNHEY and CDR2 SMNVEV (reference sequence). Noted treatment: roughly 11-day PBMC culture with coronavirus spike peptide pools or control peptides (ViraFEST assay). Before TCRs were sequenced, ViraFEST expanded antigen-specific T cells with peptide pools.

The chain employs TRBV27 and TRBJ2-7; D is perhaps TRBD1 (6 bases). Sequencing used CD4+ T cells from blood, cultured in vitro. This TCR came from a human donor who had recovered from COVID-19. Here the CDR3 reads CASYRVGYPYEQYF. The CDR3 region has the DNA TGTGCCAGTTACAGGGTAGGTTATCCCTACGAGCAGTACTTC.